This T cell receptor beta chain was obtained from a study of T-cell reconstitution after alpha-beta-depleted transplantation in children (dated by TCRdb to the mid-2010s). In terms of the full investigation: The study quantitatively tracked T-cell immune reconstitution after TCRalphabeta/CD19-depleted allogeneic hematopoietic cell transplantation in children using TCR repertoire profiling. Findings and caveats that apply to the study as a whole: The apparently early alphabetaT-cell count recovery about two months after transplant was reportedly dependent on only several hundred rapidly expanded clones derived from non-depleted graft cells. In some patients, high TCRbeta diversity at day 60 was attributed to recipient T cells and intrathymic progenitors that had survived conditioning. The frequencies of hyperexpanded clones fell over the following months, and after one year, T-cell counts and TCRbeta diversity were mostly attributed to newly produced T cells.

The germline V gene yields SGHRS for CDR1 and YFSETQ for CDR2. V is cut back by 6 bases and J by 3 bases, with 5 bases in the junction unmatched. Reading from cysteine to phenylalanine, the CDR3 counts 13 amino acids. Just the 39-base CDR3 DNA is kept, in frame starting at base 1. Preparation of the library involved PCR. The listed sequencing device is Illumina HiSeq 2500. Molecular barcoding was employed in the preparation of TCR libraries, with unique molecular identifiers being used to normalize TCRbeta repertoire quantification. TCRdb ran its own pipeline on the public reads, namely fastp trimming at Q25 and MiXCR clone calling, and kept in-frame beta chains. Each entry is one CDR3 protein sequence, shown with its most common DNA and genes. The sample profile shows hundreds of thousands of distinct CDR3 sequences; approximately 15% of them were found once. The top ten clonotypes cover about 39% of the sample.

Comment on this clonotype: What antigen it recognizes has not been identified. Base qualities are not at hand, and no much larger clone is one base apart.

The sample's treatment or condition, from its label and the paper: allogeneic hematopoietic cell transplantation with graft depleted of TCRalphabeta T cells and CD19 B cells. The children who served as transplant recipients had been given grafts of TCRalphabeta/CD19-depleted allogeneic hematopoietic cells. The sequences come from PBMCs, mostly from graft donor cells, collected 360 days after TCRalphabeta/CD19-depleted stem cell transplant. This clonotype was sampled from a male patient between 2 and 10 years old who had a stem cell transplant for acute lymphoblastic leukemia, so the T cells may come from the graft donor. This chain joins TRBV5-1 to TRBJ1-1, with 7 central nucleotides matching TRBD1. The nucleotide sequence reads TGCGCCAGCACCGGGCAGGGGGACACTGAAGCTTTCTTT. Its protein is CASTGQGDTEAFF.